This T cell receptor beta chain is from a study of quantifying T cell responses using KT2 cells. The wider study: Reverse transcription used primers in the TCR alpha and beta constant regions.

Each cDNA got a UMI-containing oligo ligated at its 3' end. An equimolar mix of RC1.1 and RC1.2 primed the beta chain across TRBC1 and TRBC2. TCRdb ran MiXCR on the UMI-ligation and nested PCR reads and lists one entry per CDR3 protein. The data show fewer than 60,000 distinct CDR3 sequences, with 9.5% to 13% seen just once and roughly a tenth held by the top ten. This CDR3 is 13 amino acids long. V lost 7 bases to trimming and J lost 8 bases; unmatched junction nucleotides: 6. In germline, CDR1 is GTSNPN, CDR2 SVGIG (reference sequence). In its sample, this clonotype was seen a few times. The TCR originated in a human donor. V and J are TRBV30 and TRBJ2-1; 12 nucleotides agree with TRBD2. Sequenced input: PBMCs spiked with cells of the T cell clone KT2. Here the CDR3 reads CASSGGASDEQFF. For the CDR3, the DNA is TGTGCCTCTAGCGGGGGGGCTAGCGATGAGCAGTTCTTC.